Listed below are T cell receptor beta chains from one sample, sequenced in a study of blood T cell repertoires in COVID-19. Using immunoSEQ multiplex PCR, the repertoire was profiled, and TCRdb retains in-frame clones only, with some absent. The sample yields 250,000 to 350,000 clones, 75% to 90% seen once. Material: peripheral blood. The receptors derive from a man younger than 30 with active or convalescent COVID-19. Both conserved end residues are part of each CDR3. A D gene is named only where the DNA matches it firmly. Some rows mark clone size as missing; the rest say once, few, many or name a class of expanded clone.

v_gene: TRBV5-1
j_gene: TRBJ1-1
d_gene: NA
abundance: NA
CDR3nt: TGCGCCAGCAGCTTGGACCTAGAAGGTACTGAAGCTTTCTTT
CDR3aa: CASSLDLEGTEAFF

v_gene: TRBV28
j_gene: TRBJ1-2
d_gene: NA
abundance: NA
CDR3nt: TGTGCCAGCAGTTTAGGACCCAGGGGATTAGGTGGCTACACCTTC
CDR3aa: CASSLGPRGLGGYTF

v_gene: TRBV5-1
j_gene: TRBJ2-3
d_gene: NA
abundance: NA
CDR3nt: TGCGCCAGCAGCTTGGGTCTCACAGATACGCAGTATTTT
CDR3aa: CASSLGLTDTQYF

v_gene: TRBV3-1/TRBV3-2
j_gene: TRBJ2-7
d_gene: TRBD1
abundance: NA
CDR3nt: TGTGCCAGCAGCCTGCAGGGGGTGGGCGAGCAGTACTTC
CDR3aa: CASSLQGVGEQYF

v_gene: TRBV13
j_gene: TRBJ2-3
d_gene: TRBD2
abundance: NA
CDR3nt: TGTGCCAGCAGCGTAGGACTAGCGGTCCCCCGAACTGGCACAGATACGCAGTATTTT
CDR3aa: CASSVGLAVPRTGTDTQYF

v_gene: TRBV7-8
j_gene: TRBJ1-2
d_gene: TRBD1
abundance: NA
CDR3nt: TGTGCCAGCAGCGGTGGGACAGGGTCCTATGGCTACACCTTC
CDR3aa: CASSGGTGSYGYTF

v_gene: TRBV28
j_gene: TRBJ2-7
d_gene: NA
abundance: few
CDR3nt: TGTGCCAGTAGAATACAGGATTCCTACGAGCAGTACTTC
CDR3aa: CASRIQDSYEQYF

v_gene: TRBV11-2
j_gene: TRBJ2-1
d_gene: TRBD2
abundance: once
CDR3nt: TGTGCCAGCAGCTTAGGTATTAGCGGGAGGCATGAGCAGTTCTTC
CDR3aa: CASSLGISGRHEQFF

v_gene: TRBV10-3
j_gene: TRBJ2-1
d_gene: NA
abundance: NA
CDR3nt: TGTGCCATCACCGGAGGCGGGGGCGCAGGGAATGAGCAGTTCTTC
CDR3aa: CAITGGGGAGNEQFF

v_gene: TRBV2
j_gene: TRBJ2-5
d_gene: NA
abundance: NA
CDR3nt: TGTGCCAGCAGCGCCACCCGACAGGACGCGAGAGAGACCCAGTACTTC
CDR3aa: CASSATRQDARETQYF

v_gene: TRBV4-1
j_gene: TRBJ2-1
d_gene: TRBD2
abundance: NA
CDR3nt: TGCGCCAGCAGCCAAAGAGGGAGGGCTGACAATGAGCAGTTCTTC
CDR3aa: CASSQRGRADNEQFF

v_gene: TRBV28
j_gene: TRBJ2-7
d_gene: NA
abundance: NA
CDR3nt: TGTGCCAGCGGGGGGACTGGCCCCTACGAGCAGTACTTC
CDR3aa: CASGGTGPYEQYF

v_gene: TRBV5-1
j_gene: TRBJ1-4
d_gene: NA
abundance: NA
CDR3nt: TGCGCCAGCAGCTTAGCCGCGGGGACGGGGAATGAAAAACTGTTTTTT
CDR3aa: CASSLAAGTGNEKLFF

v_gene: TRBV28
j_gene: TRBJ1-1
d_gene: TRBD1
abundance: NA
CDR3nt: TGTGCCAGCAGCCCAGGGGGTAGAAGAACTGAAGCTTTCTTT
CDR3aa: CASSPGGRRTEAFF

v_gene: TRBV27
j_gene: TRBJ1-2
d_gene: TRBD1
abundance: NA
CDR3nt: TGTGCCAGCAGTTTGGCAGGGGGACTCGGCTATGGCTACACCTTC
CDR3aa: CASSLAGGLGYGYTF

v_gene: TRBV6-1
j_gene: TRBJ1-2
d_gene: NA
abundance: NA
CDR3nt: TGTGCCAGCAGTGAACAGCGGGCAAGGGCGATATATGGCTACACCTTC
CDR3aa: CASSEQRARAIYGYTF

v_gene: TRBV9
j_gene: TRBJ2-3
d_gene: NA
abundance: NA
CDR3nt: TGTGCCAGCAGCGCCACAGGAGACAGCACAGATACGCAGTATTTT
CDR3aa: CASSATGDSTDTQYF

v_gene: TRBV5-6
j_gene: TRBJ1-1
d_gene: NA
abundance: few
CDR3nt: TGTGCCAGCAGCTCGGATCCAACAGGGTACACTGAAGCTTTCTTT
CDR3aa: CASSSDPTGYTEAFF

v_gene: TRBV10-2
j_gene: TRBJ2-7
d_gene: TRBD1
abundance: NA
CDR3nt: TGCGCCAGCAGTGAACCCAGGACAGGGGCCTACGAGCAGTACTTC
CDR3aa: CASSEPRTGAYEQYF

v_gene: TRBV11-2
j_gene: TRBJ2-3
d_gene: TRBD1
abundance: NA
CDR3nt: TGTGCCAGCAGCCTCGGACAGGGGCCAACAGATACGCAGTATTTT
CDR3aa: CASSLGQGPTDTQYF

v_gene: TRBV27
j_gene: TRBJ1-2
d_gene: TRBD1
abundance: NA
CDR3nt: TGTGCCAGCAGTCCCCCCGGAGGGGGCTCTCGAGGCTACACCTTC
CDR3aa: CASSPPGGGSRGYTF

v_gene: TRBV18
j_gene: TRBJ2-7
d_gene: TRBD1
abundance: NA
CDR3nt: TGTGCCAGCTCATCAGGACAGGGGGCCTACGAGCAGTACTTC
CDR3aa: CASSSGQGAYEQYF

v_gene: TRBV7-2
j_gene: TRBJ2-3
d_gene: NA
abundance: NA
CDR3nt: TGTGCCAGCAGCTTATTCGCGGGGTTAAGCACAGATACGCAGTATTTT
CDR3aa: CASSLFAGLSTDTQYF

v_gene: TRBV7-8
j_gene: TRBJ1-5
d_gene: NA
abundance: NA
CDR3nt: TGTGCCAGCAGCTTAGCAGGGGGGGACAATCAGCCCCAGCATTTT
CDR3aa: CASSLAGGDNQPQHF

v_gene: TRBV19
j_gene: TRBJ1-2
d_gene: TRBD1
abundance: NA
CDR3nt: TGTGCCAGTAGTGTCTATTGGTCCCAGGGGGACTATGGCTACACCTTC
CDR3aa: CASSVYWSQGDYGYTF

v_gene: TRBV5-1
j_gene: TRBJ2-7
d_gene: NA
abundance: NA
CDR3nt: TGCGCCAGCAGCTTAGGGGATCTCCTCTATGGGCAGTACTTC
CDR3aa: CASSLGDLLYGQYF

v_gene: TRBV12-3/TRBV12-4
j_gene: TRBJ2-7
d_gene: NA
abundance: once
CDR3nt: TGTGCCAGCAGTTTTTGGGGGGGCAGCGAGCAGTACTTC
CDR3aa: CASSFWGGSEQYF

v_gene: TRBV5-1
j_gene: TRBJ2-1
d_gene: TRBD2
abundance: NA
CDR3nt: TGCGCCAGCGCCCCTGCGGGGGGGCATAATGAGCAGTTCTTC
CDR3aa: CASAPAGGHNEQFF

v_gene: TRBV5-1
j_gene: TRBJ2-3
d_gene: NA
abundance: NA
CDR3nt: TGCGCCAGCAGCTTGCCTAGCTTTGATACGCAGTATTTT
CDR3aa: CASSLPSFDTQYF

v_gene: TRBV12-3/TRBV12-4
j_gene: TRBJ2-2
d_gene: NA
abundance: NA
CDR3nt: TGTGCCAGCAGTTCCTCTCGGACCGGGGAGCTGTTTTTT
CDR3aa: CASSSSRTGELFF

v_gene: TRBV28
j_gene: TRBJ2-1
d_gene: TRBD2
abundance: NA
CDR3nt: TGTGCCAGCAGTTCGGTCGTTGCCGGGGGGGTATACAATGAGCAGTTCTTC
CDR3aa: CASSSVVAGGVYNEQFF

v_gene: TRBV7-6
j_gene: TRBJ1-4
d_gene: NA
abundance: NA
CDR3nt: TGTGCCAGCAGCTTAGGCTCCCCCCGAGGGGAAAAACTGTTTTTT
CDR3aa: CASSLGSPRGEKLFF

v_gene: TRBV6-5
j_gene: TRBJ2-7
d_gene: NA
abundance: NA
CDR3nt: TGTGCCACCGGTGTAACTGCTATGGGCCGTTACGAGCAGTACTTC
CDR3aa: CATGVTAMGRYEQYF

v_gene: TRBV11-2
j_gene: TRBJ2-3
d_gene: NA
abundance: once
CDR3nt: TGTGCCAGCAGCCCCCCTGGCGGTAGCACAGATACGCAGTATTTT
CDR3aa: CASSPPGGSTDTQYF

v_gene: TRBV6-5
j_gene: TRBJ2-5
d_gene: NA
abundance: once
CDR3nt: TGTGCCAGCAGTTACAGGGGAGAGACCCAGTACTTC
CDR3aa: CASSYRGETQYF

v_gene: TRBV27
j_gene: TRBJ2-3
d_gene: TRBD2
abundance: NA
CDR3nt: TGTGCCAGCAGCTCCCCCGCGACTAGCGGCAGCACAGATACGCAGTATTTT
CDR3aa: CASSSPATSGSTDTQYF

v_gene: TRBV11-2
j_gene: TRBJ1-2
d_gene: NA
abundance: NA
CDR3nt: TGTGCCAGCAGACCTGCGCCCAGGGACTATGGCTACACCTTC
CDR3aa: CASRPAPRDYGYTF

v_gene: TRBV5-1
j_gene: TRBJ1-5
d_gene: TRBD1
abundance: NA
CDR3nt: TGCGCCAGCAGGGGACAGGACAATCAGCCCCAGCATTTT
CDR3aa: CASRGQDNQPQHF

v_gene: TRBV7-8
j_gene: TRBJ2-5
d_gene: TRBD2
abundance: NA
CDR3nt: TGTGCCAGCAGCCCCGGGGTAGCGGGGGGGCGTGAGACCCAGTACTTC
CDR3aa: CASSPGVAGGRETQYF

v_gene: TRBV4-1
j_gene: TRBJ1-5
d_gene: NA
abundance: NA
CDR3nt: TGCGCCAGCAGCCAAGACAGGGGAAGTAATCAGCCCCAGCATTTT
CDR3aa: CASSQDRGSNQPQHF

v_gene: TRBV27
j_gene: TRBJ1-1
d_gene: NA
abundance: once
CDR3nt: TGTGCCAGCTTCTCGTGGACAAGGAAACAGATGAACACTGAAGCTTTCTTT
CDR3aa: CASFSWTRKQMNTEAFF

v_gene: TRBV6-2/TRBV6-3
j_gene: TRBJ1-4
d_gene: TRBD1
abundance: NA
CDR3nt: TGTGCCAGCAGTTACGTCGATCACCGGGACAGGTTAAATGAAAAACTGTTTTTT
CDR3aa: CASSYVDHRDRLNEKLFF

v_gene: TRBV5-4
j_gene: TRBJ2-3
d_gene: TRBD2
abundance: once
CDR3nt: TGTGCCAGCAGCTCCCCAATAGCGGGAGGAGGCACAGATACGCAGTATTTT
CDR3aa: CASSSPIAGGGTDTQYF

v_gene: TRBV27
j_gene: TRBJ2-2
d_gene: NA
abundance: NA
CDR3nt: TGTGCCAGCAGTTTGGTGGGAGGAAGGAGAACCGGGGAGCTGTTTTTT
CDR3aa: CASSLVGGRRTGELFF

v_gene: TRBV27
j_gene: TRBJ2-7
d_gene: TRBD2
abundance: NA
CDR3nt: TGTGCCAGCAGTTTAATGGCGGGGGGGCCCTACGAGCAGTACTTC
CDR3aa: CASSLMAGGPYEQYF

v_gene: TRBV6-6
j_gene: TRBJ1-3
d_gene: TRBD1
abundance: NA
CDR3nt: TGTGCCAGCAGGGAAGACAGGGTTCCCCCTGTTTCATATTTT
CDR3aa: CASREDRVPPVSYF

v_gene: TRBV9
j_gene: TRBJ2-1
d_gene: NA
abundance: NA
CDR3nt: TGTGCCAGCAGCGAACAAACCTACAATGAGCAGTTCTTC
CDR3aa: CASSEQTYNEQFF

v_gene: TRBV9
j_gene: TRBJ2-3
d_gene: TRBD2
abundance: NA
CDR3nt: TGTGCCAGCAGCGTGCTTCCGGGACTAACGACAGATACGCAGTATTTT
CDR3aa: CASSVLPGLTTDTQYF

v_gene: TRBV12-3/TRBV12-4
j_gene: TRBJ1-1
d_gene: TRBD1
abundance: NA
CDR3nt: TGTGCCAGCAGTATGGACAGGGGGGCTTTCTTT
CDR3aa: CASSMDRGAFF

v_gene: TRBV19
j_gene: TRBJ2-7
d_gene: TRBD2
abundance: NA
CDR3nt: TGTGCCAGTAGTATTTCGGCTAGCGGATACTACGAGCAGTACTTC
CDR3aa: CASSISASGYYEQYF

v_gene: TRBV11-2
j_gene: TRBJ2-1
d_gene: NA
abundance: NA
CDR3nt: TGTGCCAGCAGTTTAGCGGTCCGCTCCTACAATGAGCAGTTCTTC
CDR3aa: CASSLAVRSYNEQFF

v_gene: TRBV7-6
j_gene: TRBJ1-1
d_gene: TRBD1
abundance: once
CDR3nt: TGTGCCAGCAGCCAACTAGCTGGGACAGGGGGAACGAACACTGAAGCTTTCTTT
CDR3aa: CASSQLAGTGGTNTEAFF

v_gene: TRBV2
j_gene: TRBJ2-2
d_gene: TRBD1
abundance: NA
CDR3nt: TGTGCCAGTCGTGACAGGGGAAACACCGGGGAGCTGTTTTTT
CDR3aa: CASRDRGNTGELFF